This TCR beta chain was profiled in a study of blood T cell repertoires in COVID-19. About the research overall: COVID-19 samples collected from the United States, Italy and Spain covered acute and convalescent phases.

The CDR3 has 14 amino acids. Germline V gives CDR1 SGDLS, CDR2 YYNGEE. V lost 0 bases, J lost 6 bases, and 10 bases lay in between. Profiling relied on immunoSEQ multiplex PCR, and the TCRdb table lists in-frame clones only, not all of them. In the table there are around 300,000 clones, under 90% of which are singletons. The sequence was obtained from a man aged 50 or older with acute or convalescent COVID-19. The rearrangement joins TRBV9 to TRBJ2-1; D not resolved. The sequencing sample was made of peripheral blood. This CDR3 is CASSVEAGSNEQFF. The CDR3 region has the DNA TGTGCCAGCAGCGTAGAGGCAGGTAGCAATGAGCAGTTCTTC.